This TCR beta chain is from a study of blood T cell repertoires in COVID-19. At the level of the study: COVID-19 samples, acute and convalescent, were from the United States, Italy and Spain. In each case, the material was cDNA or gDNA derived from T cells, B-cell-depleted T cells, or PBMCs.

Methods used by the authors: Estimated nucleated cell counts came from reference gene primer amplification. Measured with immunoSEQ multiplex PCR; TCRdb has only the in-frame clones, and not every one. V and J calls and clone size follow that table, whereas D and trimming were derived from the DNA. The sample lists about 62,000 clones; 86% were seen once. Sequenced: peripheral blood. This TCR was sampled from a woman of 80 years or more with acute or convalescent COVID-19.

The CDR3 here is CASSLATGRNTEAFF. The CDR3 bases are TGCGCCAGCAGCTTGGCCACAGGTCGGAACACTGAAGCTTTCTTT. This chain connects TRBV5-1 to TRBJ1-1, with D perhaps TRBD1 (5 bases). V shed 0 bases and J shed 1 base, with 10 bases lying between them. From germline, CDR1 is SGHRS and CDR2 YFSETQ. The CDR3 has 15 residues.